The 9 T cell receptor beta chains given below trace back to one sample, sequenced in a study of cytotoxic CD8 clonotypes in ibrutinib-treated CLL. Repertoires were generated with immunoSEQ multiplex PCR, while TCRdb's copy carries only in-frame clones and drops some. The sample includes about 130,000 clones, roughly 83% of them seen just once. The sequencing here drew on PBMCs, taken after 12 months of ibrutinib treatment. These receptor sequences come from a human donor with chronic lymphocytic leukemia.

The CDR3 is CASSPGTGSVTGYTF. The CDR3 DNA sequence: TGTGCCAGCAGTCCCGGGACAGGGTCTGTTACTGGCTACACCTTC. This sequence joins TRBV27 and TRBJ1-2; 9 bases agree with TRBD1. Germline trimming cut 5 bases from V and 7 bases from J; bases unmatched to any gene: 11. The CDR3 totals 15 residues. Germline V gene sequence: CDR1 MNHEY, CDR2 SMNVEV (reference sequence).

The chain has TRBV12-5 and TRBJ1-5; no clear D gene. This CDR3 is built from 14 residues. Germline lookup yields CDR1 LGHNT and CDR2 FRNRAP. V lost 6 bases to trimming and J lost 3 bases, with 12 bases between them. As DNA, the CDR3 is TGTGCTAGTGGCCAACTGGCGGTCAATCAGCCCCAGCATTTT. Protein sequence: CASGQLAVNQPQHF.

The rearrangement links TRBV28 to TRBJ2-7; D is undetermined. The V end was cut by 4 bases, the J end by 0 bases, with 7 bases between. This CDR3 is built from 13 residues. Per germline, CDR1 MDHEN and CDR2 SYDVKM. The CDR3 protein is CASSSPSSYEQYF. As DNA, the CDR3 is TGTGCCAGCAGTTCCCCTAGCTCCTACGAGCAGTACTTC.

V gene TRBV29-1 combines with J gene TRBJ2-7; 11 bases agree with TRBD2. Trimming at V came to 4 bases and at J to 12 bases, leaving 8 bases not matched to a gene. The length of the CDR3 is 12 residues. The germline CDR1 and CDR2 sequences are SQVTM and ANQGSEA. The chain's CDR3 is CSVVLAGGPLYF. CDR3 DNA: TGCAGCGTTGTTTTAGCGGGAGGGCCGCTGTACTTC.

This chain joins TRBV5-1 and TRBJ1-2; D uncertain. V gave up 5 bases and J gave up 2 bases, with 19 bases separating them. Germline CDR1 SGHRS, CDR2 YFSETQ. This CDR3 region has 16 residues. Here the CDR3 DNA reads TGCGCCAGCAGGGTTTCTGGGGAAACTCTAAACTATGGCTACACCTTC. As protein: CASRVSGETLNYGYTF.

This rearrangement joins TRBV2 to TRBJ2-7; D unclear. Germline-derived CDR1 and CDR2 are SNHLY and FYNNEI. This CDR3 spans 10 amino acids. V was trimmed by 4 bases and J by 6 bases, leaving 4 bases between them. The DNA for the CDR3 is TGTGCCAGCAGTGTACGCGAGCAGTACTTC. Its protein product is CASSVREQYF.

This chain links TRBV5-1 with TRBJ2-5; D call uncertain. V gave up 3 bases and J gave up 0 bases, with 9 bases separating them. The germline gives CDR1 SGHRS, CDR2 YFSETQ. This CDR3 comprises 14 residues. The CDR3 loop reads CASSSLGHQETQYF. For the CDR3, the DNA is TGCGCCAGCAGCTCCCTAGGGCACCAAGAGACCCAGTACTTC.

The chain combines TRBV7-9 with TRBJ2-7; TRBD2 matches at 8 bases. Germline CDR1 SEHNR, CDR2 FQNEAQ (reference sequence). This CDR3 is built from 14 residues. V was clipped by 5 bases and J by 3 bases; unmatched bases: 6. The CDR3 spells CASSPGSGSYEQYF. CDR3 sequence (DNA): TGTGCCAGCAGCCCAGGGAGCGGGAGCTACGAGCAGTACTTC. Looking up the rest from reference TRBV7-9 and TRBJ2-7 gives the full variable domain: DTGVSQNPRHKITKRGQNVTFRCDPISEHNRLYWYRQTLGQGPEFLTYFQNEAQLEKSRLLSDRFSAERPKGSFSTLEIQRTEQGDSAMYLCASSPGSGSYEQYFGPGTRLTVT.

This chain links TRBV29-1 with TRBJ2-7, with D perhaps matching TRBD1 or TRBD2 (5 bases each). This CDR3 spans 13 amino acids. In germline, CDR1 is SQVTM, CDR2 ANQGSEA. Trimming shortened V by 1 base and J by 4 bases, and 11 bases separated the two germline ends. In nucleotides, the CDR3 is TGCAGCGTTGAAGCGCCCAGGGAGTACGAGCAGTACTTC. It translates to CSVEAPREYEQYF.